These 24 T cell receptor beta chains were all obtained from the same sample, sequenced in a study of vaccination effects on CD4 cells after COVID-19 (dated by TCRdb to between 2021 and 2022). The antigens of these receptors remain unknown. In the ViraFEST assay, PBMC were stimulated with viral peptide pools, and TCR sequencing was then used to find antigen-specific CD4+ T cell clonotypes based on their expansion. After around eleven days of culture, CD4+ T cells were isolated with the EasySep CD4+ T cell isolation kit. Each participant received two doses of an mRNA SARS-CoV-2 vaccine, either BNT162b2 or mRNA-1273. Library preparation was by the immunoSEQ multiplex PCR assay. This is the immuneACCESS table as TCRdb keeps it, with only in-frame sequences that have V and J called. A part of the clones is gone; compared with another copy, unresolved V genes explain less than half, and the rest is unexplained. This sample comprises tens of thousands of clones, approximately 84% of them detected only once. The ten largest account for 2% of the sample.

Sequencing used CD4+ T cells from PBMCs cultured with HCoV-NL63 spike peptides, obtained after COVID-19 vaccination. This sample's cell subset or site label indicates: HCoV-NL63 spike overlapping peptide pool stimulation. Receptor source: a human donor who received a COVID-19 vaccine. Some clones in this sample may be carry-over from other donors' samples.

J is TRBJ1-4 and V is TRBV28; tentative D call: TRBD1 (6 bases). V dropped 8 bases and J dropped 8 bases, with 18 bases sitting between them. From germline, CDR1 is MDHEN and CDR2 SYDVKM. The CDR3 loop spans 14 amino acids. DNA of the CDR3: TGTGCCAGCCAGAGGACAGTCCTGGGAGAAAAACTGTTTTTT. Translated: CASQRTVLGEKLFF.

The V call is TRBV5-5, the J call TRBJ1-1; no clear D gene. This CDR3 is built from 16 residues. Germline-derived CDR1 and CDR2 are SGHKS and YYEKEE (reference sequence). Between the trimmed V and J ends, which lost 0 bases and 11 bases, there was a span of 23 bases. The DNA for the CDR3 is TGTGCCAGCAGCTTGGAGGCGGGAGATTCTTCCATAAGGGCTTTCTTT. Translated: CASSLEAGDSSIRAFF.

This clone was seen more than once but under ten times. This sequence joins TRBV6-1 and TRBJ2-3, with a weak D call TRBD2 (6 bases). Trimming pared 2 bases from V and 0 bases from J, leaving 9 bases between. The germline gives CDR1 MNHNS, CDR2 SASEGT. The CDR3 is 15 residues long. The CDR3 DNA reads TGTGCCAGCAGTGAATTCGGGAGTAGCACAGATACGCAGTATTTT. Its protein is CASSEFGSSTDTQYF.

This sequence joins TRBV27 and TRBJ2-2; 8 bases agree with TRBD1. This CDR3 comprises 16 residues. The germline gives CDR1 MNHEY, CDR2 SMNVEV (reference sequence). The V segment lost 5 bases and the J segment 5 bases; nucleotides outside the gene matches: 10. The CDR3 reads CASSTTDRGWTGELFF. As DNA, the CDR3 is TGTGCCAGCAGTACTACCGACAGGGGTTGGACCGGGGAGCTGTTTTTT.

The rearrangement joins TRBV7-8 to TRBJ2-3; D call uncertain. Germline V lookup: CDR1 SGHVS, CDR2 FQNEAQ. With 3 bases removed from V and 2 bases from J, the gap between germline ends came to 9 bases. The CDR3 has 14 amino acids. This CDR3 reads CASSFGRDTDTQYF. CDR3 DNA sequence: TGTGCCAGCAGCTTTGGTAGGGACACAGATACGCAGTATTTT. Using reference TRBV7-8 and TRBJ2-3 for the parts outside the CDR3, the full variable domain is GAGVSQSPRYKVAKRGQDVALRCDPISGHVSLFWYQQALGQGPEFLTYFQNEAQLDKSGLPSDRFFAERPEGSVSTLKIQRTQQEDSAVYLCASSFGRDTDTQYFGPGTRLTVL.

The rearrangement joins TRBV5-6 to TRBJ2-5; 9 bases fit TRBD2. Germline V gene lookup returns CDR1 SGHDT and CDR2 YYEEEE. This CDR3 region has 15 residues. V shed 0 bases, J shed 6 bases, and the junction held 6 bases outside the gene matches. Here the CDR3 reads CASSLAGGGAKTQYF. Here the CDR3 DNA reads TGTGCCAGCAGCTTGGCCGGCGGGGGGGCAAAGACCCAGTACTTC.

The V call is TRBV7-8, the J call TRBJ2-4, with 7 bases matching TRBD1. CDR3 length: 13 amino acids. Trimming took 5 bases from V and 8 from J; bases not matched to a gene: 6. The germline gives CDR1 SGHVS, CDR2 FQNEAQ. The CDR3 nucleotides read TGTGCCAGCAGCAGACAGGGCTTGGACATTCAGTACTTC. Amino acids: CASSRQGLDIQYF.

V gene TRBV24-1 combines with J gene TRBJ2-1; D unclear. Germline V CDR1 and CDR2: KGHDR, SFDVKD. The CDR3 has 13 residues. V lost 1 base and J 13 bases, leaving 13 bases between the germline ends. This chain's CDR3 is CATSDFLGSGQFF. CDR3 in DNA: TGTGCCACCAGTGATTTTTTGGGGTCCGGTCAGTTCTTC.

The V gene is TRBV24-1, the J gene TRBJ1-5; maybe TRBD1 (5 bases). Germline CDR1 reads KGHDR; CDR2 reads SFDVKD. V shed 5 bases and J shed 4 bases, with 11 bases lying between them. The CDR3 consists of 14 residues. The CDR3: CATSGPTANQPQHF. CDR3 nucleotides: TGTGCCACCAGTGGTCCGACAGCAAATCAGCCCCAGCATTTT.

The chain uses TRBV6-6 and TRBJ2-1, with TRBD2 identical over 10 bases. The germline V gene has CDR1 MNHNY and CDR2 SVGAGI (reference sequence). V gave up 3 bases and J gave up 7 bases; unmatched junction bases: 3. This CDR3 is built from 14 residues. The CDR3 region is CASSYLAGANEQFF. The CDR3 region has the DNA TGTGCCAGCAGTTATCTAGCGGGAGCTAATGAGCAGTTCTTC.

This chain uses TRBV5-1 with TRBJ2-7; 10 bases map to TRBD1. In germline, CDR1 is SGHRS, CDR2 YFSETQ. This CDR3 is built from 15 residues. V was clipped by 3 bases and J by 2 bases; unmatched bases: 5. The CDR3 bases are TGCGCCAGCAGCTCAGCCGGGACAGGGGCCTACGAGCAGTACTTC. As protein: CASSSAGTGAYEQYF.

This clone was observed a handful of times. The chain has TRBV7-3 and TRBJ1-6; D unresolved. Germline values: CDR1 SGHTA, CDR2 FQGTGA. Trimming removed 6 bases at V and 0 bases at J, with 6 bases between. The CDR3 has 14 residues. CDR3: CASSRSSYNSPLHF. The CDR3 bases are TGTGCCAGCAGTCGAAGCTCCTATAATTCACCCCTCCACTTT.

The chain carries TRBV6-5 and TRBJ2-5; D call uncertain. Germline assignment: CDR1 MNHEY and CDR2 SVGAGI. The CDR3 is 15 residues long. Trimming removed 6 bases from V and 5 bases from J, with 19 bases in between. CDR3 in DNA: TGTGCCAGCAGCTGGGCGTTAGGCCCCCGGGAGACCCAGTACTTC. Translating it yields CASSWALGPRETQYF.

The CDR3 DNA follows: TGTGCCAGCAGACAGGGGGGGACCTCTGGAAACACCATATATTTT. It is translated as CASRQGGTSGNTIYF. The chain uses TRBV28 and TRBJ1-3, with TRBD1 matching over 8 bases. The trim removed 6 bases at V and 0 bases at J, leaving 4 bases unmatched. The CDR3 is 15 amino acids. CDR1 and CDR2 (germline): MDHEN, SYDVKM.

This chain links TRBV19 with TRBJ2-1, with a tentative D call TRBD2 (5 bases). V was clipped by 8 bases and J by 9 bases, with 23 bases between them. Germline values: CDR1 LNHDA, CDR2 SQIVND (reference sequence). This CDR3 comprises 15 residues. In DNA, the CDR3 is TGTGCCAGTGCCCGCCCATCGATTGGTGCGGGTGAGCAGTTCTTC. Its translation: CASARPSIGAGEQFF. Drawing the rest from reference TRBV19 and TRBJ2-1, the complete variable domain is DGGITQSPKYLFRKEGQNVTLSCEQNLNHDAMYWYRQDPGQGLRLIYYSQIVNDFQKGDIAEGYSVSREKKESFPLTVTSAQKNPTAFYLCASARPSIGAGEQFFGPGTRLTVL.

This rearrangement joins TRBV4-3 to TRBJ2-3, with TRBD2 matching over 8 bases. The CDR3 sequence is 14 residues long. Looked up from germline, CDR1 is LGHNA and CDR2 is YSLEER. V was clipped by 0 bases and J by 12 bases; unmatched bases: 8. CDR3 nucleotides: TGCGCCAGCAGCCAAGATCTTGGGCTAGCGGGCCAGTATTTT. Amino acid sequence: CASSQDLGLAGQYF.

This rearrangement joins TRBV29-1 to TRBJ2-5, with 7 bases that match TRBD1. The CDR3 loop spans 12 amino acids. Germline V gene lookup returns CDR1 SQVTM and CDR2 ANQGSEA. V gave up 6 bases and J gave up 5 bases; unmatched junction bases: 6. CDR3 bases: TGCAGCGTCCACAGGGGCGAGGAGACCCAGTACTTC. The encoded protein is CSVHRGEETQYF.

V usage is TRBV5-6 and J usage is TRBJ1-2, with 9 bases lining up with TRBD1. The CDR3 is 15 residues long. Germline-derived CDR1 and CDR2 are SGHDT and YYEEEE. The V segment lost 3 bases and the J segment 4 bases; nucleotides outside the gene matches: 7. The CDR3 spells CASSSMGQGSYGYTF. The DNA of the CDR3 is TGTGCCAGCAGCTCGATGGGACAGGGAAGCTATGGCTACACCTTC.

This clone was recorded a few times. The chain employs TRBV2 and TRBJ2-5; the D is unclear. V gave up 4 bases and J gave up 7 bases, with 19 bases separating them. Germline V lookup: CDR1 SNHLY, CDR2 FYNNEI. CDR3 size: 15 residues. CDR3 in amino acids: CASSGPGLTLGTQYF. The CDR3 nucleotides read TGTGCCAGCAGTGGCCCCGGCCTGACCCTGGGGACCCAGTACTTC.

The rearrangement joins TRBV12-5 to TRBJ2-2; D gene unclear. The length of the CDR3 is 16 residues. The germline V gene encodes CDR1 LGHNT and CDR2 FRNRAP. Trimming left V 7 bases short and J 2 bases short, with 17 bases between. CDR3 sequence: CASANSPTINTGELFF. The CDR3 DNA is TGTGCTAGTGCCAATTCCCCGACCATTAACACCGGGGAGCTGTTTTTT.

The chain combines TRBV5-1 with TRBJ1-1, with a weak D call TRBD1 (6 bases). Germline V gene data show CDR1 as SGHRS and CDR2 as YFSETQ. The CDR3 sequence is 16 residues long. V lost 4 bases to trimming and J lost 5 bases, with 21 bases between them. CDR3 in amino acids: CASSPKPPPGTTEAFF. DNA for the CDR3: TGCGCCAGCAGCCCGAAACCACCCCCCGGGACAACTGAAGCTTTCTTT.

The chain recombines TRBV7-3 with TRBJ1-1; 7 nucleotides agree with TRBD1. The CDR3 sequence is 13 residues long. Unmatched junction bases numbered 4, after V lost 6 bases and J lost 3 bases. The germline CDR1 and CDR2 sequences are SGHTA and FQGTGA. CDR3 sequence: CASSQTGDTEAFF. The CDR3, as DNA: TGTGCCAGCAGTCAAACAGGGGACACTGAAGCTTTCTTT. Variable domain in full (rest from reference TRBV7-3 and TRBJ1-1): GAGVSQTPSNKVTEKGKYVELRCDPISGHTALYWYRQSLGQGPEFLIYFQGTGAADDSGLPNDRFFAVRPEGSVSTLKIQRTERGDSAVYLCASSQTGDTEAFFGQGTRLTVV.

The chain uses TRBV14 and TRBJ1-2, with D tentatively TRBD1 (6 bases). The CDR3 sequence is 13 residues long. V was trimmed by 4 bases and J by 4 bases, leaving 10 bases between them. Germline assignment: CDR1 SGHDN and CDR2 FVKESK. CDR3 in DNA: TGTGCCAGCAGCCCTGACAGGCCCTATGGCTACACCTTC. Translating gives CASSPDRPYGYTF.

The count of this clone is one. This sequence joins TRBV5-1 and TRBJ1-1; D perhaps matches TRBD1 (6 bases). The CDR3 totals 15 residues. In germline, CDR1 is SGHRS, CDR2 YFSETQ. V lost 1 base and J 1 base, leaving 11 bases between the germline ends. Here the CDR3 DNA reads TGCGCCAGCAGCTTGACAGGACAGCCGAACACTGAAGCTTTCTTT. It yields the protein CASSLTGQPNTEAFF.